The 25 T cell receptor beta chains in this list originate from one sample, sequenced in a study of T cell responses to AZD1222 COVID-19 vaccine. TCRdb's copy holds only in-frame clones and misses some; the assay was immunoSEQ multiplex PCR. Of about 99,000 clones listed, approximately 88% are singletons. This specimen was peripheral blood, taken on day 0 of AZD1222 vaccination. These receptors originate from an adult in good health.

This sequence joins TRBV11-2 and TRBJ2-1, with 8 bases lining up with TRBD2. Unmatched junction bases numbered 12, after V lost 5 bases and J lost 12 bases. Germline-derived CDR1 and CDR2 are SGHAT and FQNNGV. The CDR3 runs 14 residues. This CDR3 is CASSTGGMRIRQFF. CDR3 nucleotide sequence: TGTGCCAGCAGCACGGGAGGGATGAGAATAAGGCAGTTCTTC.

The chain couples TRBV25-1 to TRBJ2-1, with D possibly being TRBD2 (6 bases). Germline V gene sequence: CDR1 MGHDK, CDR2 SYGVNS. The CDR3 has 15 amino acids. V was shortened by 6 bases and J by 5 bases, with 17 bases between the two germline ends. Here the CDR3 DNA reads TGTGCCAGCAGCGACTCTGGGGGGATTAACAATGAGCAGTTCTTC. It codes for CASSDSGGINNEQFF.

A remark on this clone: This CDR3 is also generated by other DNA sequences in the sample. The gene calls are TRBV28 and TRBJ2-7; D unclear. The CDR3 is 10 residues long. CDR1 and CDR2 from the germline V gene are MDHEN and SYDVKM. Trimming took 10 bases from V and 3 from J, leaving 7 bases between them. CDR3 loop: CATLFYEQYF. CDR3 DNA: TGTGCCACCCTGTTCTACGAGCAGTACTTC.

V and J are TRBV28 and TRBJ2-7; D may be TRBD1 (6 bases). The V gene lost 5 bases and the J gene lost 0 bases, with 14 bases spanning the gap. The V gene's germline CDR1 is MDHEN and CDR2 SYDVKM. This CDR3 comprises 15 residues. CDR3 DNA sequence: TGTGCCAGCAGTCCACAGGGTGGGGTCTCCTACGAGCAGTACTTC. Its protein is CASSPQGGVSYEQYF. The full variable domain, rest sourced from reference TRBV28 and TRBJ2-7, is DVKVTQSSRYLVKRTGEKVFLECVQDMDHENMFWYRQDPGLGLRLIYFSYDVKMKEKGDIPEGYSVSREKKERFSLILESASTNQTSMYLCASSPQGGVSYEQYFGPGTRLTVT.

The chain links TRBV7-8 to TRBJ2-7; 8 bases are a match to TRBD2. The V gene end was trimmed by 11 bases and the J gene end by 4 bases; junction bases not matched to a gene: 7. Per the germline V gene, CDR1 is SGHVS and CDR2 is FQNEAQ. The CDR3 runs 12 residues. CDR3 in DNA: TGTGCCTGCCAGCGGGAGTCATACGAGCAGTACTTC. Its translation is CACQRESYEQYF. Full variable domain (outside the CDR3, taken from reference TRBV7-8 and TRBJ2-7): GAGVSQSPRYKVAKRGQDVALRCDPISGHVSLFWYQQALGQGPEFLTYFQNEAQLDKSGLPSDRFFAERPEGSVSTLKIQRTQQEDSAVYLCACQRESYEQYFGPGTRLTVT.

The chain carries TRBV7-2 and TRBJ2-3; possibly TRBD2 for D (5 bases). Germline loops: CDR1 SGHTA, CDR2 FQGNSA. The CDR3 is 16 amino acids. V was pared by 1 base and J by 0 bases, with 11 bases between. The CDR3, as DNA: TGTGCCAGCAGCTTAGGGACGCTAGCTAGCACAGATACGCAGTATTTT. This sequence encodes CASSLGTLASTDTQYF.

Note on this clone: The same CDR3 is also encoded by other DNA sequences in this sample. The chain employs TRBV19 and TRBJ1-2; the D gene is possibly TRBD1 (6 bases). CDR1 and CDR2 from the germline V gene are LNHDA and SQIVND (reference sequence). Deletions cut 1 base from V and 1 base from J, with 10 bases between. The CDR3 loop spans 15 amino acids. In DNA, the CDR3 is TGTGCCAGTAGTATAGGGGCCAGGGGTAACTATGGCTACACCTTC. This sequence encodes CASSIGARGNYGYTF.

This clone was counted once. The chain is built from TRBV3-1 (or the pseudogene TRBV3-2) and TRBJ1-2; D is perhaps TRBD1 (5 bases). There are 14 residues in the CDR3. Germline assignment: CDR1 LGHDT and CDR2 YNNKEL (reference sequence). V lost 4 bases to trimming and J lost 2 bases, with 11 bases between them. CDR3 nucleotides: TGTGCCAGCAGCCCCCTGGAGGGGAACTATGGCTACACCTTC. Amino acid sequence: CASSPLEGNYGYTF.

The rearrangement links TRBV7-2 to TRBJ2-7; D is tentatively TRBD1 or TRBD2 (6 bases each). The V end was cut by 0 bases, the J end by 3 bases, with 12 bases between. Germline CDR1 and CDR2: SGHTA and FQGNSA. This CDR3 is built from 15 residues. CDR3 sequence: CASSLAQGRSYEQYF. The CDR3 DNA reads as TGTGCCAGCAGCTTAGCGCAGGGGAGGAGCTACGAGCAGTACTTC.

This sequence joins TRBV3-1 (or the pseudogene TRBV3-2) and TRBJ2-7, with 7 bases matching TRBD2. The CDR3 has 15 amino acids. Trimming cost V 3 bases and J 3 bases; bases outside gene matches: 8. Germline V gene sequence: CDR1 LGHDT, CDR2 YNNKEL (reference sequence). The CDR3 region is CASSHSGGSIYEQYF. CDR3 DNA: TGTGCCAGCAGCCATTCGGGGGGATCCATCTACGAGCAGTACTTC.

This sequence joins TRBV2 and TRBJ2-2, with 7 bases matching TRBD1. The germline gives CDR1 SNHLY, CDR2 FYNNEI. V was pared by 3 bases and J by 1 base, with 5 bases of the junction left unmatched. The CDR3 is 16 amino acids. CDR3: CASSEMGQMNTGELFF. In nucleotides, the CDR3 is TGTGCCAGCAGTGAGATGGGACAGATGAACACCGGGGAGCTGTTTTTT.

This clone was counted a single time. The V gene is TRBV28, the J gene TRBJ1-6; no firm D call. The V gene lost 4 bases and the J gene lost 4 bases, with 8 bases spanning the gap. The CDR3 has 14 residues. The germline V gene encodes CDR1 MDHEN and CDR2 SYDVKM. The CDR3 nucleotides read TGTGCCAGCAGTTCGGGAATGTATAATTCACCCCTCCACTTT. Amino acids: CASSSGMYNSPLHF.

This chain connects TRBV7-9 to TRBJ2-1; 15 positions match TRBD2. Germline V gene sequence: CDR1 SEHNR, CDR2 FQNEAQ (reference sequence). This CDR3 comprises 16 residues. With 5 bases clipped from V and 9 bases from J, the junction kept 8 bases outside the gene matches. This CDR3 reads CASSPSGTSGRSEQFF. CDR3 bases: TGTGCCAGCAGCCCTTCGGGGACTAGCGGGAGGTCTGAGCAGTTCTTC. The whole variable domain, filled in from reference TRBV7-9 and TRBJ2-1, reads DTGVSQNPRHKITKRGQNVTFRCDPISEHNRLYWYRQTLGQGPEFLTYFQNEAQLEKSRLLSDRFSAERPKGSFSTLEIQRTEQGDSAMYLCASSPSGTSGRSEQFFGPGTRLTVL.

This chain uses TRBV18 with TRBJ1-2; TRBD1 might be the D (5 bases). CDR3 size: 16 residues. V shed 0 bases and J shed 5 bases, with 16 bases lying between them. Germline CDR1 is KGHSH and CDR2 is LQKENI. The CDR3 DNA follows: TGTGCCAGCTCACCACCGAGCAGGGACGCGGGTTATGGCTACACCTTC. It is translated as CASSPPSRDAGYGYTF.

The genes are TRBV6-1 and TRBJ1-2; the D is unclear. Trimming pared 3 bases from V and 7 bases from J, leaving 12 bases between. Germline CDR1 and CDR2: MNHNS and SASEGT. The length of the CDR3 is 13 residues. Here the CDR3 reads CASSDEYTGGYTF. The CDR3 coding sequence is TGTGCCAGCAGTGATGAGTACACGGGTGGCTACACCTTC.

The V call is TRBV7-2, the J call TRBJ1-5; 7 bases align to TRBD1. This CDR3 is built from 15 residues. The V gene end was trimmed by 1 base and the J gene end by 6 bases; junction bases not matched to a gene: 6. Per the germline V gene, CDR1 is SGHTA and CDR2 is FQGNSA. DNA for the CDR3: TGTGCCAGCAGCTTAGGCCAGGGGGGGAGTCAGCCCCAGCATTTT. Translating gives CASSLGQGGSQPQHF. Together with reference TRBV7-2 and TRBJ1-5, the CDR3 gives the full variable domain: GAGVSQSPSNKVTEKGKDVELRCDPISGHTALYWYRQSLGQGLEFLIYFQGNSAPDKSGLPSDRFSAERTGGSVSTLTIQRTQQEDSAVYLCASSLGQGGSQPQHFGDGTRLSIL.

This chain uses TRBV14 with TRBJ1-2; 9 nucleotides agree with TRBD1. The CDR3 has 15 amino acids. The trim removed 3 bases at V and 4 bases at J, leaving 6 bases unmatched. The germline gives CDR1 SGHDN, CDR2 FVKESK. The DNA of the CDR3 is TGTGCCAGCAGCCATGGGACAGGGACTGGCTATGGCTACACCTTC. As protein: CASSHGTGTGYGYTF.

The CDR3 is CASLGHLGAQYF. The CDR3 nucleotides read TGTGCCAGCCTAGGACACCTCGGGGCCCAGTACTTC. V and J are TRBV6-5 and TRBJ2-5; D may be TRBD1 or TRBD2 (5 bases each). There are 12 residues in the CDR3. V gave up 8 bases and J gave up 9 bases, with 16 bases separating them. CDR1 is MNHEY, CDR2 SVGAGI, per germline.

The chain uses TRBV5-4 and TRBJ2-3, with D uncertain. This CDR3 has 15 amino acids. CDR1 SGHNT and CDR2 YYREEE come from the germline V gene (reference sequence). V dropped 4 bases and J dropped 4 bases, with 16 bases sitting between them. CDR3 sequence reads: CASSVPHLSPDTQYF. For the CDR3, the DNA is TGTGCCAGCAGCGTCCCTCACCTAAGCCCAGATACGCAGTATTTT.

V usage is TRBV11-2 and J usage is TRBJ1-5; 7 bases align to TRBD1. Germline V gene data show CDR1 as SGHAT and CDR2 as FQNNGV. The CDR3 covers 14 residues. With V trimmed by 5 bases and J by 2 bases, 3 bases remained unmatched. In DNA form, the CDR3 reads TGTGCCAGCAGCCCGGGGACAGGCAATCAGCCCCAGCATTTT. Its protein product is CASSPGTGNQPQHF.

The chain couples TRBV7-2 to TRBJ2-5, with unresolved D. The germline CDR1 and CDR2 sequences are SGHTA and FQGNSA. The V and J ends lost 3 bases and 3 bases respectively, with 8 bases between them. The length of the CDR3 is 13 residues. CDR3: CASSFPTKETQYF. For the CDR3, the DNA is TGTGCCAGCAGCTTTCCCACCAAAGAGACCCAGTACTTC. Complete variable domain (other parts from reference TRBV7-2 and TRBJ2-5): GAGVSQSPSNKVTEKGKDVELRCDPISGHTALYWYRQSLGQGLEFLIYFQGNSAPDKSGLPSDRFSAERTGGSVSTLTIQRTQQEDSAVYLCASSFPTKETQYFGPGTRLLVL.

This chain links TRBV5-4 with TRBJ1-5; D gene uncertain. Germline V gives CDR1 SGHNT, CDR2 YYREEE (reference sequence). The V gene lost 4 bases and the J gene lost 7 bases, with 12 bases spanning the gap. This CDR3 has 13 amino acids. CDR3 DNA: TGTGCCAGCAGCCCAAAGGTTGGGCAGCCCCAGCATTTT. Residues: CASSPKVGQPQHF.

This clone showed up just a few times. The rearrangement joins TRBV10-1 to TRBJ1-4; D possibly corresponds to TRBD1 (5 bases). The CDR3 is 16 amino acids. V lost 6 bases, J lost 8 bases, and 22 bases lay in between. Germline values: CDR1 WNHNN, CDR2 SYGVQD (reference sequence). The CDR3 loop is CASSEDRDPGAEKLFF. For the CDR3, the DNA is TGCGCCAGCAGCGAAGACCGGGACCCAGGCGCCGAAAAACTGTTTTTT.

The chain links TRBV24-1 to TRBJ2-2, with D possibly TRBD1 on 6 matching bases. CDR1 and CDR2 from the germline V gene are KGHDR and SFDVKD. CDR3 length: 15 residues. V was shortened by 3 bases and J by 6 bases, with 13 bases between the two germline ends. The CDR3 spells CATSDGNRAAGELFF. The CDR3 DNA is TGTGCCACCAGTGATGGCAACAGGGCCGCCGGGGAGCTGTTTTTT.

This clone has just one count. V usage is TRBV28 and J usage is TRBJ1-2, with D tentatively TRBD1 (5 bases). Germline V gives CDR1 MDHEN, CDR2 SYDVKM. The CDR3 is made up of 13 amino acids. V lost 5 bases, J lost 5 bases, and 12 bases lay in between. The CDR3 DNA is TGTGCCAGCAGTCCCCCGACAGTTTATGGCTACACCTTC. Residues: CASSPPTVYGYTF.